This TCR beta chain was found in a study of T cell clones after liver transplantation. Study-wide results and caveats: Post-transplant, graft-donor-reactive CD4 TCRbeta sequences in blood dropped significantly in 5 of 8 subjects. Low donor cell numbers restricted donor-reactive repertoire measurement in two subjects. Migration into the graft, not deletion, may explain lost graft donor-reactive T cells.

Assay used: immunoSEQ multiplex PCR; TCRdb lists only in-frame clones, some missing. The profile covers fewer than 85,000 clones, with over 65% appearing a single time and less than 3% taken by the ten largest. This CDR3 has 15 amino acids. Germline V gene data show CDR1 as SEHNR and CDR2 as FQNEAQ (reference sequence). V lost 5 bases and J lost 0, with 13 bases in between. This clone was seen a few times. Its cognate antigen is unknown. The receptor was isolated from a human patient who received a liver transplant. Some T cells may have originated in the graft donor. The sequencing here drew on CD4+ T cells from blood, taken at the 22-month timepoint. This chain joins TRBV7-9 and TRBJ2-5, with D unclear. CDR3: CASSTNRPYQETQYF. In DNA, the CDR3 is TGTGCCAGCAGCACGAACCGGCCGTACCAAGAGACCCAGTACTTC.